This T cell receptor beta chain was identified during a study of CXCR3-negative and CXCR3-positive naive CD8 T cells. Study at large: Each library held about 1.5 +/- 0.3 million TRB reads, 110 million to 150 million in total. General study findings and limits: Similar TRBV-TRBJ gene usage was seen in naive CXCR3-negative and CXCR3-positive cells, but not in memory cells. A higher hydrophobicity marked the TRB CDR3s of CXCR3-positive naive cells versus CXCR3-negative naive cells.

The CDR3 length is 15 residues. Germline V gives CDR1 ENHRY, CDR2 SYGVKD. Details on this clonotype: Its specificity is unknown.

TRB cDNA was prepared as libraries by UMI-labeled 5' RACE. For each CDR3 protein, TCRdb gives one entry from its re-call of the 5' RACE reads, without DNA. Its clone listing holds 84,000 or so distinct CDR3 sequences. With 300,000 cells each, the CD8+ T cell subsets were individually sorted in triplicate. Naive CD8+ T cells were CD45RO-CCR7+CD27+CD95-. This chain joins TRBV10-3 and TRBJ2-7; the D call of TRBD2 rests on TCRdb alone, since no DNA is present to check it. Sequences were obtained from naive CXCR3+ CD8+ T cells from blood. This sample's subset: CD45RO-CCR7+CD27+CD95- naive CD8+ T cells expressing CXCR3 (TNR3+). The receptor comes from a human donor in good health. Some clones in this sample may be carry-over from other donors' samples. The CDR3 is CAIKSGTSASYEQYF.